Each of the 3 T cell receptor beta chains below was sequenced from the same sample in a study of response to subunit inactivated influenza vaccine. From the RT-PCR reads, TCRdb called clonotypes with MiXCR, one entry per CDR3 protein. This repertoire shows about 500,000 distinct CDR3 sequences, approximately 16% found once; its top ten account for 2.5% to 3.5%. The material was CD4+ T cells sorted from PBMCs, obtained less than 25 months after vaccination. The source is a man aged 45-69 years who received an inactivated influenza vaccine.

The V gene is TRBV5-8, the J gene TRBJ2-4; D is perhaps TRBD1 (7 bases). CDR3 length equals 14 residues. The germline V gene has CDR1 SGHTS and CDR2 YDEGEE. V shed 2 bases and J shed 8 bases, with 14 bases lying between them. CDR3 residues: CASSFSRGVHIQYF. The CDR3 nucleotides read TGTGCCAGCAGCTTTTCCAGGGGGGTGCACATTCAGTACTTC.

This rearrangement joins TRBV4-2 to TRBJ1-6, with D maybe TRBD1 (6 bases). This CDR3 is 17 amino acids long. Germline CDR1 LGHNA, CDR2 YNFKEQ. Trimming pared 0 bases from V and 7 bases from J, leaving 16 bases between. CDR3 DNA sequence: TGTGCCAGCAGCCAAGATGTGGGCAGGGGTGGAAATTCACCCCTCCACTTT. It encodes CASSQDVGRGGNSPLHF.

To note about this clonotype: Relative to the germline gene, one junction end is altered; a read error may explain this. The genes are TRBV23-1 and TRBJ2-7; D tentatively reads TRBD1 or TRBD2 (6 bases each). TRBV23-1 belongs to the ORF category, with a function that is uncertain. CDR3 length: 12 residues. The CDR3 region is CATPGASSEQYF. In DNA, the CDR3 is TGCGCCACCCCGGGGGCTTCCTCCGAGCAGTACTTC.